This TCR beta chain originates from a study of shared clonotypes between healthy human individuals. The CDR3 spans 20 residues. Germline CDR1 reads WNHNN; CDR2 reads SYGVQD (reference sequence). J was trimmed by 2 bases and V by 4 bases; bases with no gene match: 16. Every subset had its genomic DNA shared out evenly among several immunoSEQ plates. Replicate PCRs from sorted subsets contained approximately 190 ng DNA, which is 30,000 to 35,000 T cell genomes. Clones were read by immunoSEQ multiplex PCR, and TCRdb kept only the in-frame ones, dropping some. This sample has about 1,500,000 clones; around 97% occur once, and the top ten carry approximately 1.2%. Findings and caveats of the study: Relative to their counterparts shared across all four donors, non-shared clonotypes exhibited diminished generation probabilities. Compared with memory subsets, naive subsets generally had larger estimated richness.

Concerning this clone: Its antigen is unidentified.

The receptor was derived from a man aged 25 to 45 in good health. The chain employs TRBV10-1 and TRBJ2-7; 14 bases fit TRBD2. Source material: naive CD4+ T cells sorted from blood. Indicated subset: CD45RA+ positively selected. The CDR3 region is CASSVSLPGTSGSRTYEQYF. The DNA for the CDR3 is TGCGCCAGCAGTGTAAGTTTGCCGGGGACTAGCGGGAGTCGAACCTACGAGCAGTACTTC.